This TCR beta chain comes out of a study of T-cell memory formation after mild COVID-19. Worth noting for this clonotype: Its antigen is undetermined.

MiXCR, applied by TCRdb to the 5' RACE reads, yields one record per CDR3 protein. The data contain 470,000 or so distinct CDR3 sequences, 15% to 20% of them singletons. CDR1 and CDR2 (germline): MDHEN, SYDVKM. Trimming shortened V by 6 bases and J by 4 bases, and 17 bases separated the two germline ends. The CDR3 is 15 residues long. Overall study findings and caveats: Balance between CD4 and CD8 was seen in clones contracting day 15 to 85, and a CD4+ lean was seen in later expanders.

The source is a man between 18 and 35 years old who had mild COVID-19 (a few samples of this study predate the infection). Cell type and time point are not known. The sample comprised PBMCs or a T cell subset sorted from them (not recorded which). The chain links TRBV28 to TRBJ2-3; D may correspond to TRBD1 or TRBD2 (6 bases each). Here the CDR3 DNA reads TGTGCCAGCAGGCCTATCGGGGGCGGGTCAGATACGCAGTATTTT. It is translated as CASRPIGGGSDTQYF.